This T cell receptor (beta chain) was sequenced in a study of blood T cell repertoires in COVID-19. Source study methods: Reference gene primer amplification in the assay estimated nucleated cell counts. Profiling relied on immunoSEQ multiplex PCR, and the TCRdb table lists in-frame clones only, not all of them. V, J and clone size are taken as reported in that table, and D and trimming were inferred from the DNA itself. The sample holds 200,000 to 300,000 clones, around 81% seen once. Seattle's enrolled individuals joined amid active infection and were then monitored longitudinally. This clone was seen only a few times. The V gene lost 10 bases and the J gene lost 1 base, with 14 bases spanning the gap. The CDR3 loop spans 14 amino acids. Germline lookup yields CDR1 ENHRY and CDR2 SYGVKD.

The TCR comes from a woman over 75 with COVID-19, enrolled during active disease. V gene TRBV10-3 combines with J gene TRBJ2-1; D is perhaps TRBD2 (6 bases). Specimen: peripheral blood. The CDR3 nucleotides read TGTGCCAGTTTAGCGGACCCATCCTACAATGAGCAGTTCTTC. Residues: CASLADPSYNEQFF.